The present entry profiles one TCR beta chain with its context. This clonotype was seen repeatedly, ten times or more. Its antigen target is currently unknown. Nothing much larger sits one base from this clone, and base qualities are not available. The TCR beta CDR3 regions were amplified from RNA transcripts. The first round of RT-PCR for the TCR CDR3 was performed with the HTBI primer set and the Qiagen OneStep RT-PCR kit. The libraries were constructed in a second round of multiplex PCR and then size-selected and purified. Sequencing of the libraries was done on an Illumina HiSeq2000 using paired-end 100 bp reads. The original methods were these. Raw data were processed with SOAPnuke, discarding reads with adapters, uncalled bases, mean Phred below 15, or no exact constant-primer or identifier match. High-quality paired reads were merged using COPE v1.2.5, and each unique nucleotide sequence was defined as a clonotype. MiTCR v1.1 was used to align clonotypes to the IMGT TRBV, TRBD and TRBJ reference segments. Only V-J combinations with frequency above 0.0001, covering 99% to 99.2% of repertoires, were analysed. A TCS score was defined as the ratio between F50 (clonal expansion) and ExV (chaos), using BLOSUM62-based TCRdist between CDR3 peptides within each V-J. Welch's t-statistics and random forest reduced around 510 V-J features to 10 to 15, which were used in a naive Bayes classifier (R e1071). Using fastp trimming at Q25 and MiXCR clonotype assembly, TCRdb reanalyzed the public sequencing data and kept in-frame beta chains. Every CDR3 protein is listed once, alongside the most common genes and DNA of its rows. V and J calls and clone size were set by TCRdb, not the authors. The sample table contains 300,000 to 450,000 distinct CDR3 sequences; only one count was recorded for approximately 13% of them. Together, the top ten hold over 8.5% of the sample.

Stable Graves' hyperthyroidism was defined as the absence of progression to ophthalmopathy over 18 months of follow-up. Hyperthyroidism patients were newly diagnosed, had a disease duration of under 2 months, and were aged 18 to 65 years. Patients with uncontrolled infections, other autoimmune diseases, pregnancy or lactation were excluded. Clinical symptoms, serum thyroxine and TRAb, thyroid ultrasound, and orbital computed tomography formed the basis for the diagnoses. Ficoll-Paque density gradient centrifugation was used to isolate PBMCs from 10 ml of fresh peripheral blood. Total RNA was extracted with Trizol reagent, and quality was checked on an Agilent 2100 Bioanalyzer. The data derive from a study of T cells in Graves' hyperthyroidism and ophthalmopathy (dated by TCRdb to the late 2010s). Concerning the study at large: Peripheral blood was sampled at the time of initial diagnosis, prior to any treatment. TCR V-J signatures able to tell the groups apart were searched for in a discovery cohort of 95 or so patients, of whom 43 had Graves' ophthalmopathy and under 65 had stable Graves' hyperthyroidism. The paper reports TCR Vbeta CDR3 sequencing of fewer than 150 peripheral blood samples: 43 ophthalmopathy, fewer than 80 hyperthyroidism and approximately 17 progressor patients. After sampling, hyperthyroidism patients received methimazole starting at 30 mg daily, and ophthalmopathy patients received high-dose intravenous methylprednisolone. The study also compared thyroid tissue and blood T-cell repertoires from five or six Graves' hyperthyroidism patients. Whether ophthalmopathy could be predicted prospectively was tested in an independent validation cohort made up of roughly 19 hyperthyroidism patients plus 17 patients who later progressed to ophthalmopathy. The roughly 100 discovery patients were randomly divided into training and test sets at a 7:3 ratio.

The full study reports these points: Blood samples also contained most of the expanded thyroid clonotypes (frequency above 0.001), which suggests that blood repertoires may reflect thyroid immune responses. In validation, progression to ophthalmopathy was predicted by the model with 55% to 71% sensitivity and just over 72% specificity, a median of around 5.9 months before onset. In cross-validation, a model built on a 13 V-J signature told ophthalmopathy apart from stable hyperthyroidism with 87.88% sensitivity and about 81% specificity, and in testing the same model reached 80%/75%. No statistical method was used to fix the sample size in advance, and group allocation was not hidden from the investigators.

CDR3 length: 16 amino acids, cysteine to phenylalanine. The retained sequence is limited to the CDR3, 48 bases, with the frame set at the first base. CDR1 SGHAT and CDR2 FQNNGV are derived from the germline V gene. The V end gives up 3 bases and the J end 5 bases, leaving 11 bases in the junction not matched to a gene. Input material: blood. The TCR sequence derives from a woman aged 18-35 years with Graves' hyperthyroidism. The chain joins TRBV11-2 to TRBJ2-5, and 8 junction bases match TRBD1. At the DNA level, the sequence is TGTGCCAGCAGCTTGGAGGCGGGACAGGTTTGGGAGACCCAGTACTTC. This encodes CASSLEAGQVWETQYF.